Listed below are T cell receptor beta chains from one sample, sequenced in a study of cytomegalovirus exposure and HLA in healthy donors. The table came from immunoSEQ multiplex PCR; TCRdb's copy has only in-frame clones and leaves some out. The sample yields 150,000 to 200,000 clones, 79% seen once. Sequenced: PBMCs. The source of these receptors is a man aged 35 to 55 in good health and CMV-seronegative. Both conserved end residues are part of each CDR3. The order of the fields is clone size, D gene, V gene, J gene, CDR3 DNA, CDR3 protein. A D gene is named only where the DNA matches it firmly. Size tells how often a clone was seen (once, few, many) or the class of an expanded clone, and some rows leave it out.

clone size: .
D gene: TRBD2
V gene: TRBV9
J gene: TRBJ2-1
CDR3 DNA: TGTGCCAGCAGCATCACCGGGACTAGCTCCCCTCATGAGCAGTTCTTC
CDR3 protein: CASSITGTSSPHEQFF

clone size: .
D gene: .
V gene: TRBV28
J gene: TRBJ2-1
CDR3 DNA: TGTGCCAGCAGTTTACAGCGGAATGAGCAGTTCTTC
CDR3 protein: CASSLQRNEQFF

clone size: .
D gene: TRBD2
V gene: TRBV10-3
J gene: TRBJ2-1
CDR3 DNA: TGTGCCATCAGCCGGGGGATAGCGGGAGGATACAATGAGCAGTTCTTC
CDR3 protein: CAISRGIAGGYNEQFF

clone size: .
D gene: TRBD1
V gene: TRBV6-4
J gene: TRBJ2-7
CDR3 DNA: TGTGCCAGCACCTCGGGACAGGACCCCCTCGAGCAGTACTTC
CDR3 protein: CASTSGQDPLEQYF

clone size: .
D gene: TRBD2
V gene: TRBV5-4
J gene: TRBJ2-1
CDR3 DNA: TGTGCCAGCAGCACCCCTCTAGCGGGGGGGGGATACAATGAGCAGTTCTTC
CDR3 protein: CASSTPLAGGGYNEQFF

clone size: .
D gene: .
V gene: TRBV5-4
J gene: TRBJ2-5
CDR3 DNA: TGTGCCAGCAGCCCAGGACTCATTCAAGAGACCCAGTACTTC
CDR3 protein: CASSPGLIQETQYF

clone size: .
D gene: TRBD2
V gene: TRBV9
J gene: TRBJ2-1
CDR3 DNA: TGTGCCAGCAGCAACTATGTAGCGGGAGGGGGGTCAAATGAGCAGTTCTTC
CDR3 protein: CASSNYVAGGGSNEQFF

clone size: .
D gene: .
V gene: TRBV19
J gene: TRBJ1-5
CDR3 DNA: TGTGCCAGTAGGCTTCGAGGGGGGGATCAGCCCCAGCATTTT
CDR3 protein: CASRLRGGDQPQHF

clone size: .
D gene: TRBD1
V gene: TRBV19
J gene: TRBJ1-5
CDR3 DNA: TGTGCAACCGGGACAGGTAATCAGCCCCAGCATTTT
CDR3 protein: CATGTGNQPQHF

clone size: .
D gene: TRBD1
V gene: TRBV6-1
J gene: TRBJ2-7
CDR3 DNA: TGTGCCAGCAGAAATCCGGACAGGGGGGGGACCGAGCAGTACTTC
CDR3 protein: CASRNPDRGGTEQYF

clone size: once
D gene: .
V gene: TRBV19
J gene: TRBJ2-1
CDR3 DNA: TGTGCCAGTAGTATAGCTGACAATGAGCAGTTCTTC
CDR3 protein: CASSIADNEQFF

clone size: .
D gene: .
V gene: TRBV19
J gene: TRBJ2-1
CDR3 DNA: TGTGCCAGTAGTGGCAGTGGTAGCGGATTGGATGAGCAGTTCTTC
CDR3 protein: CASSGSGSGLDEQFF

clone size: .
D gene: TRBD2
V gene: TRBV6-5
J gene: TRBJ2-2
CDR3 DNA: TGTGCCAGCAGTTCAGGGACTATCGGCACCGGGGAGCTGTTTTTT
CDR3 protein: CASSSGTIGTGELFF

clone size: .
D gene: TRBD2
V gene: TRBV15
J gene: TRBJ2-1
CDR3 DNA: TGTGCCACCAGCAGAGGAAGCGGGAGCCCCTACAATGAGCAGTTCTTC
CDR3 protein: CATSRGSGSPYNEQFF

clone size: .
D gene: TRBD2
V gene: TRBV6-5
J gene: TRBJ2-7
CDR3 DNA: TGTGCCAGCAGGACCTTAGCGGGAGGATCTTACGAGCAGTACTTC
CDR3 protein: CASRTLAGGSYEQYF

clone size: .
D gene: TRBD2
V gene: TRBV11-2
J gene: TRBJ2-7
CDR3 DNA: TGTGCCAGCAGCTTTTCTGGGACTAGCGGGCGCTACGAGCAGTACTTC
CDR3 protein: CASSFSGTSGRYEQYF

clone size: .
D gene: TRBD2
V gene: TRBV29-1
J gene: TRBJ2-3
CDR3 DNA: TGCAGCGTAGACGAGACTAGCGGGAGGCGCACAGATACGCAGTATTTT
CDR3 protein: CSVDETSGRRTDTQYF

clone size: .
D gene: .
V gene: TRBV4-2
J gene: TRBJ1-5
CDR3 DNA: TGTGCCAGCAGCCAAGACGGGGGGGGTGGGCCCCAGCATTTT
CDR3 protein: CASSQDGGGGPQHF

clone size: .
D gene: TRBD1
V gene: TRBV11-1
J gene: TRBJ2-4
CDR3 DNA: TGTGCCAGCAGCAACCCGGTGACAGGGGGAGACATTCAGTACTTC
CDR3 protein: CASSNPVTGGDIQYF

clone size: .
D gene: .
V gene: TRBV28
J gene: TRBJ2-7
CDR3 DNA: TGTGCCATCGTACCCGCCTCGGGTGCCTACGAGCAGTACTTC
CDR3 protein: CAIVPASGAYEQYF

clone size: .
D gene: .
V gene: TRBV19
J gene: TRBJ1-5
CDR3 DNA: TGTGCCAGTAGTATTGGTGGTAGGGGGGGTGATGGCAATCAGCCCCAGCATTTT
CDR3 protein: CASSIGGRGGDGNQPQHF

clone size: once
D gene: .
V gene: TRBV21-1
J gene: TRBJ2-7
CDR3 DNA: TGTGCCAGCAGCAAAGGAGCGGTAGCGGGAGTCATATGCGAGCAGTACTTC
CDR3 protein: CASSKGAVAGVICEQYF

clone size: .
D gene: TRBD1
V gene: TRBV4-1
J gene: TRBJ2-2
CDR3 DNA: TGCGCCAGCAGCCAAGATCGCGACAGGGGGGACACCGGGGAGCTGTTTTTT
CDR3 protein: CASSQDRDRGDTGELFF

clone size: .
D gene: .
V gene: TRBV4-2
J gene: TRBJ2-1
CDR3 DNA: TGTGCCAGCAGCCAAGATTTCGACAGATCCTACAATGAGCAGTTCTTC
CDR3 protein: CASSQDFDRSYNEQFF

clone size: .
D gene: .
V gene: TRBV7-9
J gene: TRBJ2-7
CDR3 DNA: TGTGCCAGCAGCTCCCGGGGGACAGCCTCCTACGAGCAGTACTTC
CDR3 protein: CASSSRGTASYEQYF

clone size: .
D gene: .
V gene: TRBV28
J gene: TRBJ2-1
CDR3 DNA: TGTGCCAGCAGGGGGGGGCCAATGTACAATGAGCAGTTCTTC
CDR3 protein: CASRGGPMYNEQFF

clone size: .
D gene: TRBD2
V gene: TRBV4-1
J gene: TRBJ2-7
CDR3 DNA: TGCGCCAGCAGCCAAGAAGGTCCTAGCGGGAGGGGTTTTTCCTACGAGCAGTACTTC
CDR3 protein: CASSQEGPSGRGFSYEQYF

clone size: .
D gene: .
V gene: TRBV10-3
J gene: TRBJ2-3
CDR3 DNA: TGTGCCAGCCTGGGGGGGCCCGGCTTCACAGATACGCAGTATTTT
CDR3 protein: CASLGGPGFTDTQYF

clone size: .
D gene: TRBD2
V gene: TRBV11-2
J gene: TRBJ2-7
CDR3 DNA: TGTGCCGGCAGACGTGGACTAGCGGCCGAGTACGAGCAGTACTTC
CDR3 protein: CAGRRGLAAEYEQYF

clone size: .
D gene: .
V gene: TRBV27
J gene: TRBJ1-5
CDR3 DNA: TGTGCCAGCAGTTTGGGAGGGAATGATCAGCCCCAGCATTTT
CDR3 protein: CASSLGGNDQPQHF

clone size: .
D gene: .
V gene: TRBV6-5
J gene: TRBJ2-1
CDR3 DNA: TGTGCCAGCGGTGCGGGCGGGACGATTAATGAGCAGTTCTTC
CDR3 protein: CASGAGGTINEQFF

clone size: .
D gene: .
V gene: TRBV7-2
J gene: TRBJ2-7
CDR3 DNA: TGTGCCAGCAGCTTAGGTGTGCAGGGCCCCTACGAGCAGTACTTC
CDR3 protein: CASSLGVQGPYEQYF

clone size: .
D gene: .
V gene: TRBV5-4
J gene: TRBJ2-2
CDR3 DNA: TGTGCCAGCACCAAAGGGGGAGGGCAGAACACCGGGGAGCTGTTTTTT
CDR3 protein: CASTKGGGQNTGELFF

clone size: .
D gene: TRBD2
V gene: TRBV10-1
J gene: TRBJ2-2
CDR3 DNA: TGCGCCAGCAGTGATGGACTAGCGGGAGAAATCACCGGGGAGCTGTTTTTT
CDR3 protein: CASSDGLAGEITGELFF

clone size: once
D gene: TRBD1
V gene: TRBV10-3
J gene: TRBJ1-1
CDR3 DNA: TGTGCCATCAGTGAGTCGGGACAGATAAACACTGAAGCTTTCTTT
CDR3 protein: CAISESGQINTEAFF

clone size: .
D gene: .
V gene: TRBV6-1
J gene: TRBJ2-3
CDR3 DNA: TGTGCCAGCAAGGCGACTCTCGCTAGCACAGATACGCAGTATTTT
CDR3 protein: CASKATLASTDTQYF

clone size: .
D gene: TRBD1
V gene: TRBV9
J gene: TRBJ2-5
CDR3 DNA: TGTGCCAGCAGCGAGGGGGCAGGGGGAGCAGGAGAGACCCAGTACTTC
CDR3 protein: CASSEGAGGAGETQYF

clone size: .
D gene: .
V gene: TRBV7-6
J gene: TRBJ2-7
CDR3 DNA: TGTGCCAGCAGCTTAAAGGGGTTCGACGAGCAGTACTTC
CDR3 protein: CASSLKGFDEQYF

clone size: .
D gene: .
V gene: TRBV2
J gene: TRBJ1-5
CDR3 DNA: TGTGCCAGCAACGGTTATAGCAATCAGCCCCAGCATTTT
CDR3 protein: CASNGYSNQPQHF

clone size: .
D gene: .
V gene: TRBV18
J gene: TRBJ2-1
CDR3 DNA: TGTGCCAGCTCACCGCCTAGCTTCAGTGAGCAGTTCTTC
CDR3 protein: CASSPPSFSEQFF

clone size: .
D gene: .
V gene: TRBV7-2
J gene: TRBJ2-7
CDR3 DNA: TGTGCCAGCAGCTTAGCGGGCATAACCTACGAGCAGTACTTC
CDR3 protein: CASSLAGITYEQYF